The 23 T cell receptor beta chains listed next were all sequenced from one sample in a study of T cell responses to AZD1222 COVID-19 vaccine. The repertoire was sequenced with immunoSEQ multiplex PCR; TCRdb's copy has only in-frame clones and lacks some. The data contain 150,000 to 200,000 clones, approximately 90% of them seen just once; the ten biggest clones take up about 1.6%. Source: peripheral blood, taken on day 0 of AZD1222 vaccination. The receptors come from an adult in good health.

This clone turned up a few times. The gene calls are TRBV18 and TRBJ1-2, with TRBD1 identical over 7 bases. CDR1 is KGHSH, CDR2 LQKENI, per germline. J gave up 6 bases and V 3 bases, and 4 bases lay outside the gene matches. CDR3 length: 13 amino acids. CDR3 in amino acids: CASSPTGRNGYTF. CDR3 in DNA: TGTGCCAGCTCACCGACAGGGAGGAATGGCTACACCTTC. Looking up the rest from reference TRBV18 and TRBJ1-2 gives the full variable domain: NAGVMQNPRHLVRRRGQEARLRCSPMKGHSHVYWYRQLPEEGLKFMVYLQKENIIDESGMPKERFSAEFPKEGPSILRIQQVVRGDSAAYFCASSPTGRNGYTFGSGTRLTVV.

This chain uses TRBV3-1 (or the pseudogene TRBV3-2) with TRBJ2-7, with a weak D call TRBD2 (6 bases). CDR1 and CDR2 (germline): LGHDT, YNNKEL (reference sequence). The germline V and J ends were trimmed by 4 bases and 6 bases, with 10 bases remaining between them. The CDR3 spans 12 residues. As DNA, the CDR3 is TGTGCCAGCAGCCCGCCCGGGGGCGAGCAGTACTTC. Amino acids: CASSPPGGEQYF.

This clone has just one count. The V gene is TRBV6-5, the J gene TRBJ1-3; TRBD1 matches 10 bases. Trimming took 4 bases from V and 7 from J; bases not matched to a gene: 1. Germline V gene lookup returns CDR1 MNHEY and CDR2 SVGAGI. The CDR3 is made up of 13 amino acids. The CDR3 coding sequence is TGTGCCAGCAGTTCGGGACAGGGGAACACCATATATTTT. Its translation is CASSSGQGNTIYF.

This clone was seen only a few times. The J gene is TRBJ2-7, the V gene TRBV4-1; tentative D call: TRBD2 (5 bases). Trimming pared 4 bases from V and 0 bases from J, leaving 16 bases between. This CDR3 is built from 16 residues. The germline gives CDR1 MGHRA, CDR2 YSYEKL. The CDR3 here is CASSPRPGDNSYEQYF. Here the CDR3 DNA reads TGCGCCAGCAGCCCTCGCCCCGGGGATAACTCCTACGAGCAGTACTTC.

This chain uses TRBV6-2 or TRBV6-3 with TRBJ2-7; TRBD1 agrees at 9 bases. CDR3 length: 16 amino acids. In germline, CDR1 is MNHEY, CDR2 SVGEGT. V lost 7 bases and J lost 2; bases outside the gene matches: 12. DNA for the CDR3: TGTGCCAGCACTCACTCCGGGGGGACAGGGACCTACGAGCAGTACTTC. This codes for CASTHSGGTGTYEQYF.

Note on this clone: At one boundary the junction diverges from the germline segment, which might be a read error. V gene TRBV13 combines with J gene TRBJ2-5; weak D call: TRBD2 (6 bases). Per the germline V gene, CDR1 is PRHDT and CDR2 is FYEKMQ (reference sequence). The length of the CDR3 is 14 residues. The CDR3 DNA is TGTGCCAGCAGCCCGTGGACTACCCAAGGGACCCAGTACTTC. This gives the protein CASSPWTTQGTQYF. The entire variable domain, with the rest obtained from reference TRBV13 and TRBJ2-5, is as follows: AAGVIQSPRHLIKEKRETATLKCYPIPRHDTVYWYQQGPGQDPQFLISFYEKMQSDKGSIPDRFSAQQFSDYHSELNMSSLELGDSALYFCASSPWTTQGTQYFGPGTRLLVL.

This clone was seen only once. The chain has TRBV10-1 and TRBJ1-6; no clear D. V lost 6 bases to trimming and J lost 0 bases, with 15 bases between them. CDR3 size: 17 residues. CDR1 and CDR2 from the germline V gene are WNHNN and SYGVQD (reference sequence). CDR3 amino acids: CASRNSPGSSYNSPLHF. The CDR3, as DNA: TGCGCCAGCAGGAACTCTCCGGGAAGCTCCTATAATTCACCCCTCCACTTT.

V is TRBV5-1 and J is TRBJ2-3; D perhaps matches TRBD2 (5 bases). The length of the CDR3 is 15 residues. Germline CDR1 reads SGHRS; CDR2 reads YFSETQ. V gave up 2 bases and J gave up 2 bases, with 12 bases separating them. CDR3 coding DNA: TGCGCCAGCAGCTTAGGGCGGGTAAACACAGATACGCAGTATTTT. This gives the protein CASSLGRVNTDTQYF.

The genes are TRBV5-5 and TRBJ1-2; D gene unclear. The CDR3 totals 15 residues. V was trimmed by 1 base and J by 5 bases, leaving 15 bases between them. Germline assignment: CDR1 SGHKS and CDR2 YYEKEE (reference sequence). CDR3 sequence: CASSLWGGNNYGYTF. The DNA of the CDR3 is TGTGCCAGCAGCTTGTGGGGTGGAAATAATTATGGCTACACCTTC.

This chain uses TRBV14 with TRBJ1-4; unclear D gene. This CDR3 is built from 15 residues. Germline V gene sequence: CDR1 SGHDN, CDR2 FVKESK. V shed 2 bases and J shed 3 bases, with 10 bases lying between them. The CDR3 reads CASSQTARANEKLFF. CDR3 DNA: TGTGCCAGCAGCCAAACAGCACGGGCTAATGAAAAACTGTTTTTT.

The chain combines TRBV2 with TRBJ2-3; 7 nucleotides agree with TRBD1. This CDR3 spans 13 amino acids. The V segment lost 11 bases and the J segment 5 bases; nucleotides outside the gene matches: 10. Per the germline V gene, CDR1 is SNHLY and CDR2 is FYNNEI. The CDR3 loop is CAGPLQGIDTQYF. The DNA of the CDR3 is TGTGCCGGCCCGCTACAGGGGATAGATACGCAGTATTTT.

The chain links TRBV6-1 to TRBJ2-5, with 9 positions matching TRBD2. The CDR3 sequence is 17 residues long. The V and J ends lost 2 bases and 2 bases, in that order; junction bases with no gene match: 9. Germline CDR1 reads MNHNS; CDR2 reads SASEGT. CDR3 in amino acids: CASSERSSGDRQETQYF. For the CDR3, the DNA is TGTGCCAGCAGTGAAAGGTCTAGCGGGGACCGACAAGAGACCCAGTACTTC.

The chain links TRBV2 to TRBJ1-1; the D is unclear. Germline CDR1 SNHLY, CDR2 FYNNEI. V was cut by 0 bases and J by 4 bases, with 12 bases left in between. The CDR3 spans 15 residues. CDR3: CASSEAFVWGTEAFF. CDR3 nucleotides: TGTGCCAGCAGTGAAGCTTTCGTCTGGGGCACTGAAGCTTTCTTT.

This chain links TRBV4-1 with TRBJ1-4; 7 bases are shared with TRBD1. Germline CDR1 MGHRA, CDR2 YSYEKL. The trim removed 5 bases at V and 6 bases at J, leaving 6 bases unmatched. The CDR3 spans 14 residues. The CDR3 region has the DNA TGCGCCAGCAGCTCATGGGGGACAGATGAAAAACTGTTTTTT. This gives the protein CASSSWGTDEKLFF.

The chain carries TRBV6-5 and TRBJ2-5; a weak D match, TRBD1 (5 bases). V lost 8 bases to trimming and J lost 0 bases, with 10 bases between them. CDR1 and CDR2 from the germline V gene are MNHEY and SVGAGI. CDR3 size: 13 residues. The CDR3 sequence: CASGATYQETQYF. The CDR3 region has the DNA TGTGCCAGCGGGGCCACGTACCAAGAGACCCAGTACTTC.

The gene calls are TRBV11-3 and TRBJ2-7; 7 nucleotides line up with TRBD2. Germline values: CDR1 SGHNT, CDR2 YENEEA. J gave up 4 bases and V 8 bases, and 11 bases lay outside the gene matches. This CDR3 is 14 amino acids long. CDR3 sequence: CASEDWGGGYEQYF. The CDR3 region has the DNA TGTGCCAGCGAAGACTGGGGCGGGGGATACGAGCAGTACTTC.

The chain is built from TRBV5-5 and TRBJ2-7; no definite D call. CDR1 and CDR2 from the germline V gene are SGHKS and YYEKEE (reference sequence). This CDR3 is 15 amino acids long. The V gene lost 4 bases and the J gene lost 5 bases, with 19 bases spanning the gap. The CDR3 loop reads CASSLTIENPNEQYF. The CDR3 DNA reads TGTGCCAGCAGCCTCACCATTGAAAACCCCAACGAGCAGTACTTC. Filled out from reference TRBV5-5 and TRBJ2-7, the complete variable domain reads DAGVTQSPTHLIKTRGQQVTLRCSPISGHKSVSWYQQVLGQGPQFIFQYYEKEERGRGNFPDRFSARQFPNYSSELNVNALLLGDSALYLCASSLTIENPNEQYFGPGTRLTVT.

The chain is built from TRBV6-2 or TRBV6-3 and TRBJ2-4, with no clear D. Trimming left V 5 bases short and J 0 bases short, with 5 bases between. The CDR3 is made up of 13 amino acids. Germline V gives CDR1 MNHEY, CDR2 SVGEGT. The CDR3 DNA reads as TGTGCCAGCAGTCGGCTAGCCAAAAACATTCAGTACTTC. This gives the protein CASSRLAKNIQYF.

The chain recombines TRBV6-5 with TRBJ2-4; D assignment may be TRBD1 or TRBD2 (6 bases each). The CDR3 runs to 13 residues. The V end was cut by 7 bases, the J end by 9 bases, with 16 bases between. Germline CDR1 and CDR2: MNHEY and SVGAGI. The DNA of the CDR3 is TGTGCCAGCACGGGTGGGGGGCGGAGCATTCAGTACTTC. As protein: CASTGGGRSIQYF.

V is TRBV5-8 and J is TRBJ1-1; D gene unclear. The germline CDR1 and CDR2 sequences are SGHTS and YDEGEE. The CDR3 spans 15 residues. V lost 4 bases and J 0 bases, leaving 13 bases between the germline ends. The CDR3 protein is CASSPDGSMNTEAFF. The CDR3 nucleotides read TGTGCCAGCAGCCCGGACGGAAGCATGAACACTGAAGCTTTCTTT.

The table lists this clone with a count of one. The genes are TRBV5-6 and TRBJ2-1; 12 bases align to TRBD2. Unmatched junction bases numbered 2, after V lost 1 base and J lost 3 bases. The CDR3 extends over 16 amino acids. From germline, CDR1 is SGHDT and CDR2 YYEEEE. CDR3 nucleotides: TGTGCCAGCAGCTTGACTAGCGGGGGGTTCTACAATGAGCAGTTCTTC. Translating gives CASSLTSGGFYNEQFF.

This CDR3 is CASSYYRDTGELFF. The CDR3 DNA follows: TGTGCCAGCAGTTACTACAGAGACACCGGGGAGCTGTTTTTT. This chain uses TRBV6-5 with TRBJ2-2, with D uncertain. CDR1 and CDR2 (germline): MNHEY, SVGAGI. Trimming cost V 1 base and J 3 bases, with 6 bases left between them. The CDR3 has 14 residues.

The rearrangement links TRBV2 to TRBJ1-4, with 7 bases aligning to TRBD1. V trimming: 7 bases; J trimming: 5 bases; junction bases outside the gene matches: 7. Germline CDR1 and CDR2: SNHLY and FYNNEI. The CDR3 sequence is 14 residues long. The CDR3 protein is CASTPGQLNEKLFF. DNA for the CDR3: TGTGCCAGCACCCCGGGACAGCTAAATGAAAAACTGTTTTTT.